Shown below are 28 T cell receptor beta chains from a single sample sequenced in a study of memory CD4+ T cells and cytomegalovirus serostatus. Only in-frame clones appear in the TCRdb table, and some are missing; sequencing was by immunoSEQ multiplex PCR. In the table there are 55,000 to 65,000 clones, approximately 86% of which are singletons. The sort gate was single viable CD3+CD4+CD8-CD45RO+ cells for memory CD4+ T cells. The source material was memory CD4+ T cells from blood. These TCRs come from an adult in good health and CMV-seronegative. Some clones in this sample may be carry-over from other donors' samples.

This clone has only a few counts. The chain uses TRBV29-1 and TRBJ2-3; the D is unclear. From germline, CDR1 is SQVTM and CDR2 ANQGSEA. The ends were cut back, 5 bases at V and 2 bases at J, with 14 bases in the middle. The CDR3 is 14 amino acids. CDR3 sequence reads: CSVSISAATDTQYF. For the CDR3, the DNA is TGCAGCGTTTCCATTTCAGCCGCCACAGATACGCAGTATTTT.

The chain links TRBV28 to TRBJ2-7; 10 bases line up with TRBD1. In germline, CDR1 is MDHEN, CDR2 SYDVKM. The CDR3 contains 17 residues. The V and J ends lost 7 bases and 1 base, in that order; junction bases with no gene match: 13. CDR3 sequence: CASTGQGRLAYSYEQYF. The DNA for the CDR3 is TGTGCCAGCACGGGACAGGGGCGCCTCGCCTATTCCTACGAGCAGTACTTC.

This chain joins TRBV19 and TRBJ2-3; 8 nucleotides match TRBD1. Germline CDR1 and CDR2: LNHDA and SQIVND (reference sequence). J lost 1 base, V lost 5 bases, and 11 bases had no gene match. This CDR3 has 17 residues. The CDR3 sequence: CASSLRQGAFGTDTQYF. The CDR3 nucleotides read TGTGCCAGTAGTTTAAGGCAGGGGGCTTTTGGCACAGATACGCAGTATTTT.

This sequence joins TRBV28 and TRBJ2-2, with 7 bases aligning to TRBD2. Trimming at V came to 3 bases and at J to 13 bases, leaving 8 bases not matched to a gene. The V gene's germline CDR1 is MDHEN and CDR2 SYDVKM. This CDR3 comprises 13 residues. The CDR3 nucleotides are TGTGCCAGCAGTTTGGGGGGGAACAGGAGGCTGTTTTTT. This translates into CASSLGGNRRLFF.

This chain joins TRBV7-2 and TRBJ2-2, with TRBD2 matching over 12 bases. Germline V gene sequence: CDR1 SGHTA, CDR2 FQGNSA. CDR3 length equals 16 residues. V trimming: 2 bases; J trimming: 5 bases; junction bases outside the gene matches: 3. CDR3 coding DNA: TGTGCCAGCAGCTTACAACTAGCGGGAGGAACCGGGGAGCTGTTTTTT. It specifies CASSLQLAGGTGELFF.

This sequence joins TRBV5-6 and TRBJ1-5; perhaps TRBD1 as D (5 bases). CDR1 and CDR2 from the germline V gene are SGHDT and YYEEEE. Trimming took 1 base from V and 0 from J, leaving 14 bases between them. The CDR3 is 17 amino acids. For the CDR3, the DNA is TGTGCCAGCAGCTTGTATGGGGAGGGGAATAGCAATCAGCCCCAGCATTTT. This encodes CASSLYGEGNSNQPQHF.

The chain combines TRBV27 with TRBJ2-7; D is possibly TRBD1 or TRBD2 (5 bases each). Germline-derived CDR1 and CDR2 are MNHEY and SMNVEV (reference sequence). This CDR3 comprises 14 residues. V dropped 1 base and J dropped 0 bases, with 7 bases sitting between them. CDR3 DNA: TGTGCCAGCAGTTTATGGGGGAGCTCCTACGAGCAGTACTTC. Translation: CASSLWGSSYEQYF.

This clone was picked up a small number of times. V gene TRBV30 combines with J gene TRBJ1-3; 9 positions agree with TRBD1. With 6 bases clipped from V and 8 bases from J, the junction kept 11 bases outside the gene matches. The V gene's germline CDR1 is GTSNPN and CDR2 SVGIG (reference sequence). CDR3 length: 14 residues. The CDR3 DNA reads as TGTGCCTGCAAAAAAACAGGGGGCGCGGACACCATATATTTT. As protein: CACKKTGGADTIYF.

V is TRBV5-4 and J is TRBJ2-1; unclear D gene. Trimming left V 0 bases short and J 7 bases short, with 5 bases between. The V gene's germline CDR1 is SGHNT and CDR2 YYREEE (reference sequence). The CDR3 covers 12 residues. The CDR3: CASSLVQNEQFF. CDR3 coding DNA: TGTGCCAGCAGCTTGGTTCAGAATGAGCAGTTCTTC.

This clone rates as medium-sized. The chain employs TRBV19 and TRBJ1-1, with D perhaps TRBD1 (6 bases). This CDR3 region has 15 residues. Germline CDR1 and CDR2: LNHDA and SQIVND (reference sequence). The ends were cut back, 7 bases at V and 4 bases at J, with 19 bases in the middle. CDR3 residues: CASTPAGGFSTEAFF. The CDR3 DNA follows: TGTGCCAGTACCCCAGCGGGGGGCTTCAGCACTGAAGCTTTCTTT. Complete variable domain (other parts from reference TRBV19 and TRBJ1-1): DGGITQSPKYLFRKEGQNVTLSCEQNLNHDAMYWYRQDPGQGLRLIYYSQIVNDFQKGDIAEGYSVSREKKESFPLTVTSAQKNPTAFYLCASTPAGGFSTEAFFGQGTRLTVV.

The V gene is TRBV28, the J gene TRBJ1-5, with TRBD1 matching 11 bases. Per germline, CDR1 MDHEN and CDR2 SYDVKM. The CDR3 totals 14 residues. J was trimmed by 7 bases and V by 6 bases; bases with no gene match: 5. The DNA for the CDR3 is TGTGCCAGCAGCCGGGGACAGGGGGGACAGCCCCAGCATTTT. It codes for CASSRGQGGQPQHF.

The V call is TRBV19, the J call TRBJ2-3, with D perhaps TRBD2 (5 bases). From germline, CDR1 is LNHDA and CDR2 SQIVND (reference sequence). V lost 4 bases to trimming and J lost 5 bases, with 10 bases between them. This CDR3 has 13 amino acids. The CDR3 DNA follows: TGTGCCAGTAGTACCGTACGGGGAGATACGCAGTATTTT. Protein product: CASSTVRGDTQYF.

This chain connects TRBV7-2 to TRBJ2-5, with D perhaps matching TRBD1 (6 bases). The CDR3 is made up of 16 amino acids. V was cut by 1 base and J by 9 bases, with 21 bases left in between. Germline V gene sequence: CDR1 SGHTA, CDR2 FQGNSA. The CDR3 is CASSLGGGVIRGSQYF. CDR3 DNA: TGTGCCAGCAGCTTAGGAGGGGGAGTGATTAGGGGGTCCCAGTACTTC.

The V call is TRBV6-1, the J call TRBJ1-2; no firm D call. From germline, CDR1 is MNHNS and CDR2 SASEGT. The CDR3 is 14 amino acids. V was shortened by 3 bases and J by 7 bases, with 15 bases between the two germline ends. In DNA form, the CDR3 reads TGTGCCAGCAGTGAGGTAGGAGGTGCTGGTGGCTACACCTTC. Its translation is CASSEVGGAGGYTF.

J is TRBJ1-1 and V is TRBV19; TRBD1 is a possible D gene (6 bases). CDR3 length: 16 residues. The ends were cut back, 7 bases at V and 0 bases at J, with 18 bases in the middle. The V gene's germline CDR1 is LNHDA and CDR2 SQIVND (reference sequence). The CDR3 DNA reads as TGTGCCAGTACCCCGGGAAGGGGGAACCTGAACACTGAAGCTTTCTTT. Residues: CASTPGRGNLNTEAFF. The complete variable domain, with remaining parts taken from reference TRBV19 and TRBJ1-1, reads DGGITQSPKYLFRKEGQNVTLSCEQNLNHDAMYWYRQDPGQGLRLIYYSQIVNDFQKGDIAEGYSVSREKKESFPLTVTSAQKNPTAFYLCASTPGRGNLNTEAFFGQGTRLTVV.

J is TRBJ2-7 and V is TRBV11-2; TRBD2 is a possible D gene (6 bases). The V end was cut by 3 bases, the J end by 4 bases, with 16 bases between. Germline lookup yields CDR1 SGHAT and CDR2 FQNNGV. The CDR3 spans 15 residues. CDR3 residues: CASSFPGESGYEQYF. CDR3 bases: TGTGCCAGCAGCTTCCCGGGGGAGAGTGGATACGAGCAGTACTTC.

V usage is TRBV4-3 and J usage is TRBJ2-1; maybe TRBD1 (7 bases). Between the trimmed V and J ends, which lost 0 bases and 8 bases, there was a span of 23 bases. Germline assignment: CDR1 LGHNA and CDR2 YSLEER. The CDR3 runs to 18 residues. CDR3 DNA: TGCGCCAGCAGCCAAGATCCCAGGGGGGCAACGCGCGGCGATGAGCAGTTCTTC. Translating it yields CASSQDPRGATRGDEQFF.

The table lists this clone with a count of one. The chain has TRBV10-2 and TRBJ2-1, with 13 nucleotides matching TRBD2. CDR3 length: 17 amino acids. V lost 6 bases and J lost 12; bases outside the gene matches: 17. Germline V gives CDR1 WSHSY, CDR2 SAAADI. CDR3 loop: CASSRGLAGDLGRGQFF. CDR3 nucleotides: TGCGCCAGCAGCCGAGGACTAGCGGGAGACCTAGGCAGAGGGCAGTTCTTC.

The chain carries TRBV4-3 and TRBJ2-7, with 7 bases fitting TRBD2. From germline, CDR1 is LGHNA and CDR2 YSLEER. The CDR3 sequence is 15 residues long. Unmatched junction bases numbered 9, after V lost 2 bases and J lost 5 bases. CDR3 sequence reads: CASSQSTAGVDEQYF. The CDR3 coding sequence is TGCGCCAGCAGCCAATCAACGGCGGGAGTCGACGAGCAGTACTTC.

V usage is TRBV18 and J usage is TRBJ2-1; D is perhaps TRBD2 (7 bases). The germline CDR1 and CDR2 sequences are KGHSH and LQKENI. The CDR3 is 15 amino acids. V lost 3 bases to trimming and J lost 3 bases, with 12 bases between them. In nucleotides, the CDR3 is TGTGCCAGCTCACCGGGAGGGGGAATCTACAATGAGCAGTTCTTC. Translated, it gives CASSPGGGIYNEQFF.

This chain connects TRBV19 to TRBJ1-5, with D possibly matching TRBD1 (5 bases). CDR1 is LNHDA and CDR2 is SQIVND in the germline V gene (reference sequence). The V end lost 8 bases, the J end lost 7 bases, and 15 bases lay between the germline ends. The CDR3 covers 13 residues. CDR3: CASSDIRGQPQHF. CDR3 sequence (DNA): TGTGCCAGTTCTGACATACGGGGCCAGCCCCAGCATTTT.

The chain employs TRBV27 and TRBJ1-5; a possible D gene is TRBD1 (5 bases). V was pared by 11 bases and J by 4 bases, with 18 bases between. Per the germline V gene, CDR1 is MNHEY and CDR2 is SMNVEV (reference sequence). The CDR3 sequence is 14 residues long. The CDR3 DNA reads as TGTGCCGGCACCGGGGGGGTGAGGAATCAGCCCCAGCATTTT. Translated: CAGTGGVRNQPQHF.

This clone appeared once. The DNA of the CDR3 is TGCGCCAGCAGCCAAGATCCGGGGACTAACTATGGCTACACCTTC. It specifies CASSQDPGTNYGYTF. The V call is TRBV4-1, the J call TRBJ1-2; D remains ambiguous. V lost 0 bases and J 0 bases, leaving 8 bases between the germline ends. The CDR3 runs 15 residues. Germline values: CDR1 MGHRA, CDR2 YSYEKL.

This chain joins TRBV9 and TRBJ1-4, with TRBD1 as a possible D gene (6 bases). The CDR3 has 15 amino acids. V gave up 0 bases and J gave up 5 bases, with 11 bases separating them. Per germline, CDR1 SGDLS and CDR2 YYNGEE. CDR3 bases: TGTGCCAGCAGCGTAGAGGGGGGACGGAATGAAAAACTGTTTTTT. Its protein product is CASSVEGGRNEKLFF.

This chain links TRBV28 with TRBJ1-4; TRBD1 is a possible D gene (5 bases). The CDR3 is 13 amino acids. In germline, CDR1 is MDHEN, CDR2 SYDVKM. Trimming shortened V by 5 bases and J by 5 bases, and 9 bases separated the two germline ends. The CDR3 bases are TGTGCCAGCAGTCTCCCAGGGAATGAAAAACTGTTTTTT. This sequence encodes CASSLPGNEKLFF.

This chain links TRBV28 with TRBJ2-7, with D tentatively TRBD1 or TRBD2 (5 bases each). The V end lost 7 bases, the J end lost 10 bases, and 14 bases lay between the germline ends. The CDR3 totals 11 residues. Germline loops: CDR1 MDHEN, CDR2 SYDVKM. In DNA form, the CDR3 reads TGTGCCAGCAAAGAACCGGGACGACAGTACTTC. Amino acids: CASKEPGRQYF. Combining the CDR3 with reference TRBV28 and TRBJ2-7 gives the whole variable domain DVKVTQSSRYLVKRTGEKVFLECVQDMDHENMFWYRQDPGLGLRLIYFSYDVKMKEKGDIPEGYSVSREKKERFSLILESASTNQTSMYLCASKEPGRQYFGPGTRLTVT.

The rearrangement uses TRBV30 and TRBJ2-1, with TRBD2 matching 10 bases. V lost 2 bases to trimming and J lost 7 bases; unmatched junction nucleotides: 5. The CDR3 runs to 14 residues. Germline CDR1 is GTSNPN and CDR2 is SVGIG (reference sequence). The CDR3 DNA reads TGTGCCTGGAGTCTAGCGGGAGATGGGAATGAGCAGTTCTTC. Translation gives CAWSLAGDGNEQFF.

This chain links TRBV6-1 with TRBJ2-7; no reliable D call. The CDR3 is 15 amino acids. V lost 1 base, J lost 0 bases, and 10 bases lay in between. Germline CDR1 and CDR2: MNHNS and SASEGT. The chain's CDR3 is CASSEGIVTSYEQYF. CDR3 bases: TGTGCCAGCAGTGAAGGCATAGTGACCTCCTACGAGCAGTACTTC.